Below are 16 T cell receptor beta chains sequenced from a single sample in a study of circulating tumor DNA in untreated peripheral T-cell lymphoma. Here immunoSEQ multiplex PCR was the method, and the copy in TCRdb shows in-frame clones only, minus some. The data hold hundreds of clones, with over 60% observed a single time. Sequenced input: tumor tissue. These receptors all come from a human donor with peripheral T-cell lymphoma.

This chain links TRBV10-2 with TRBJ1-1; D is unclear. Germline-derived CDR1 and CDR2 are WSHSY and SAAADI. This CDR3 has 13 residues. Trimming took 4 bases from V and 4 from J, leaving 10 bases between them. The CDR3 nucleotides are TGCGCCAGCAGTGTTCTCGGTTCCACTGAAGCTTTCTTT. This encodes CASSVLGSTEAFF.

By frequency in the sample, this clone is large. This chain joins TRBV6-8 and TRBJ2-5, with D maybe TRBD2 (5 bases). The CDR3 loop spans 14 amino acids. Deletions cut 7 bases from V and 3 bases from J, with 15 bases between. In germline, CDR1 is MNHGY, CDR2 SAAAGT. The CDR3 DNA follows: TGTGCCAGCACTTTCCCGGGGTGGGAAGAGACCCAGTACTTC. Protein: CASTFPGWEETQYF.

This chain links TRBV19 with TRBJ2-6, with 8 bases matching TRBD1. After removal of 6 bases from V and 4 bases from J, the junction contained 5 bases not matched to a gene. The CDR3 has 15 residues. CDR1 LNHDA and CDR2 SQIVND come from the germline V gene (reference sequence). The CDR3 bases are TGTGCCAGTAGGAGGACAGGGTACGGGGCCAACGTCCTGACTTTC. Residues: CASRRTGYGANVLTF. The full variable domain, in which reference TRBV19 and TRBJ2-6 provide the parts outside the CDR3, is DGGITQSPKYLFRKEGQNVTLSCEQNLNHDAMYWYRQDPGQGLRLIYYSQIVNDFQKGDIAEGYSVSREKKESFPLTVTSAQKNPTAFYLCASRRTGYGANVLTFGAGSRLTVL.

The chain recombines TRBV6-7 with TRBJ2-7; maybe TRBD2 (5 bases). TRBV6-7 is given ORF status, its function remaining uncertain. The CDR3 sequence is 13 residues long. V lost 5 bases, J lost 3 bases, and 11 bases lay in between. CDR3 nucleotide sequence: TGTGCCAGCAGTGACTATGAAGGCTACGAGCAGTACTTC. Translating it yields CASSDYEGYEQYF.

The gene calls are TRBV6-8 and TRBJ1-5, with D perhaps matching TRBD1 (5 bases). CDR1 and CDR2 from the germline V gene are MNHGY and SAAAGT. V lost 6 bases and J lost 2, with 11 bases in between. The CDR3 is made up of 14 amino acids. The DNA for the CDR3 is TGTGCCAGCAGGATACGGGACGGCAATCAGCCCCAGCATTTT. It yields the protein CASRIRDGNQPQHF.

This rearrangement joins TRBV5-1 to TRBJ2-5, with TRBD1 identical over 8 bases. The CDR3 spans 16 residues. Germline CDR1 reads SGHRS; CDR2 reads YFSETQ. V trimming: 4 bases; J trimming: 2 bases; junction bases outside the gene matches: 10. CDR3 DNA sequence: TGCGCCAGCAGCACCAGCGGACAGGGTGGACAAGAGACCCAGTACTTC. Translation: CASSTSGQGGQETQYF.

This clone was picked up one time. The V and J genes are TRBV6-8 and TRBJ1-5; 7 bases are shared with TRBD1. CDR1 is MNHGY, CDR2 SAAAGT, per germline. CDR3 length: 15 residues. V trimming: 9 bases; J trimming: 0 bases; junction bases outside the gene matches: 8. The CDR3 loop is CASVTGAYSNQPQHF. The DNA of the CDR3 is TGTGCCAGTGTTACAGGGGCTTATAGCAATCAGCCCCAGCATTTT.

The genes are TRBV5-1 and TRBJ2-1, with 8 bases that match TRBD2. CDR3 length: 15 residues. Losses at the gene ends were 1 base for V and 3 bases for J; bases not matched to a gene: 3. Germline V gives CDR1 SGHRS, CDR2 YFSETQ. CDR3 nucleotide sequence: TGCGCCAGCAGCTTGTTGGGACTAGACTACAATGAGCAGTTCTTC. Translation gives CASSLLGLDYNEQFF.

The chain uses TRBV11-3 and TRBJ1-1; possible D gene TRBD1, 6 bases. Trimming cost V 3 bases and J 6 bases, with 17 bases left between them. There are 15 residues in the CDR3. Germline values: CDR1 SGHNT, CDR2 YENEEA. The CDR3 loop reads CASSFLWDTGAEAFF. DNA of the CDR3: TGTGCCAGCAGCTTCCTCTGGGACACGGGAGCTGAAGCTTTCTTT. Supplemented by reference TRBV11-3 and TRBJ1-1, the full variable domain reads EAGVVQSPRYKIIEKKQPVAFWCNPISGHNTLYWYLQNLGQGPELLIRYENEEAVDDSQLPKDRFSAERLKGVDSTLKIQPAELGDSAVYLCASSFLWDTGAEAFFGQGTRLTVV.

This clone was seen more than once but under ten times. The chain uses TRBV6-8 and TRBJ1-5; D is possibly TRBD1 (5 bases). This CDR3 is 14 amino acids long. Trimming removed 0 bases at V and 5 bases at J, with 8 bases between. The germline gives CDR1 MNHGY, CDR2 SAAAGT. Written as DNA, the CDR3 is TGTGCCAGCAGTTACTCCGGGGCTTATCAGCCCCAGCATTTT. This sequence encodes CASSYSGAYQPQHF.

The chain joins TRBV11-3 to TRBJ1-6; a weak D match, TRBD1 (5 bases). Trimming took off 3 bases at V and 7 bases at J, with 10 bases between the two ends. Germline V lookup: CDR1 SGHNT, CDR2 YENEEA. There are 14 residues in the CDR3. CDR3 in DNA: TGTGCCAGCAGCTTGGCGGGGGGGAATTCACCCCTCCACTTT. Translating it yields CASSLAGGNSPLHF.

J is TRBJ2-5 and V is TRBV6-8; possible D gene TRBD1, 5 bases. Per germline, CDR1 MNHGY and CDR2 SAAAGT. This CDR3 is 14 amino acids long. Trimming left V 2 bases short and J 5 bases short, with 12 bases between. DNA for the CDR3: TGTGCCAGCAGTTACGGGCAGGGCCGGGAGACCCAGTACTTC. Amino acids: CASSYGQGRETQYF.

The CDR3 sequence is CSVRDLTGELFF. CDR3 DNA sequence: TGCAGCGTCCGAGACCTCACCGGGGAGCTGTTTTTT. The chain has TRBV29-1 and TRBJ2-2, with unresolved D. Germline V gives CDR1 SQVTM, CDR2 ANQGSEA. V was shortened by 6 bases and J by 4 bases, with 9 bases between the two germline ends. CDR3 length: 12 residues.

This chain connects TRBV6-8 to TRBJ1-1; D call uncertain. Trimming stripped 7 bases from V and 3 bases from J, with 12 bases between. CDR1 MNHGY and CDR2 SAAAGT come from the germline V gene. The length of the CDR3 is 13 residues. In DNA form, the CDR3 reads TGTGCCAGCACCCTAGGAGTCTACACTGAAGCTTTCTTT. This encodes CASTLGVYTEAFF.

By share, this clone counts as large. This sequence joins TRBV2 and TRBJ2-3, with 10 nucleotides matching TRBD2. The CDR3 length is 16 residues. V dropped 6 bases and J dropped 0; count of bases not matched to a gene: 6. Germline V lookup: CDR1 SNHLY, CDR2 FYNNEI. The CDR3 sequence is CASSVGLASSTDTQYF. The CDR3 bases are TGTGCCAGCAGCGTGGGACTAGCGTCTAGCACAGATACGCAGTATTTT.

Points on this clone: A junction boundary mismatches the germline segment, possibly from a read error. The chain joins TRBV15 to TRBJ1-5; D unresolved. Per germline, CDR1 LNHNV and CDR2 YYDKDF (reference sequence). The CDR3 runs 14 residues. The CDR3 protein is CASSLGPRDQPQHF. CDR3 DNA: TGTGCCAGCAGCTTGGGCCCCAGAGATCAGCCCCAGCATTTT.